Below are 5 T cell receptor beta chains sequenced from a single sample in a study of shared clonotypes between healthy human individuals (dated by TCRdb to 2020 to 2022). The protocol used for the library was the immunoSEQ multiplex PCR assay. TCRdb provides this immuneACCESS table in a form limited to in-frame rearrangements. Some clones are lacking; in checked studies, under half of them reflect an unresolved V gene, and why the rest are absent is not known. Here the sample has about 490,000 clones; around four fifths occur a single time. The top ten clonotypes cover more than 10% of the sample. The sequenced material came from PBMCs. These receptors were obtained from a woman in her thirties or forties in good health. Some clones in this sample may be carry-over from other donors' samples.

The V gene is TRBV5-1, the J gene TRBJ2-1; the D gene is possibly TRBD2 (6 bases). Germline assignment: CDR1 SGHRS and CDR2 YFSETQ. CDR3 size: 16 residues. The V end was cut by 0 bases, the J end by 5 bases, with 15 bases between. The CDR3: CASSLVAGSTNNEQFF. The CDR3 DNA reads TGCGCCAGCAGCTTGGTTGCCGGGAGTACAAACAATGAGCAGTTCTTC.

The CDR3 region is CASSPDGTGPKNIQYF. The CDR3 region has the DNA TGTGCCAGCAGCCCAGACGGCACGGGTCCCAAAAACATTCAGTACTTC. The V gene is TRBV7-9, the J gene TRBJ2-4; D is unresolved. The CDR3 runs to 16 residues. Per germline, CDR1 SEHNR and CDR2 FQNEAQ (reference sequence). The V end lost 5 bases, the J end lost 2 bases, and 16 bases lay between the germline ends.

The J gene is TRBJ2-2, the V gene TRBV28, with no clear D. Germline lookup yields CDR1 MDHEN and CDR2 SYDVKM. Deletions cut 7 bases from V and 5 bases from J, with 14 bases between. The CDR3 spans 14 residues. Here the CDR3 reads CASTLRVWTGELFF. CDR3 bases: TGTGCCAGCACCCTAAGGGTTTGGACCGGGGAGCTGTTTTTT.

V usage is TRBV11-3 and J usage is TRBJ2-1, with TRBD2 matching 12 bases. The CDR3 runs 15 residues. V lost 1 base, J lost 6 bases, and 1 base stayed unmatched. Looked up from germline, CDR1 is SGHNT and CDR2 is YENEEA. For the CDR3, the DNA is TGTGCCAGCAGCTTAGCGACTAGCGGGAGCAATGAGCAGTTCTTC. This translates into CASSLATSGSNEQFF.

Comment on this clone: This likely stems from a read error, as it lies one base from a far larger clone. This chain links TRBV2 with TRBJ1-2; TRBD1 might be the D (5 bases). Trimming took off 7 bases at V and 5 bases at J, with 17 bases between the two ends. The CDR3 sequence is 14 residues long. Germline lookup yields CDR1 SNHLY and CDR2 FYNNEI. The CDR3 loop reads CASIALGGGYGYTF. Here the CDR3 DNA reads TGTGCCAGCATTGCGTTGGGGGGAGGGTATGGCTACACCTTC.